The 9 T cell receptor beta chains presented below share a single source sample, sequenced in a study of PD-1 blockade in classical Hodgkin lymphoma. Indicated time point: newly diagnosed, previously untreated cHL patient sample. From thawed PBMCs, magnetic negative selection was used to isolate the CD8+ T cells. The method was immunoSEQ multiplex PCR; TCRdb's version includes in-frame clones alone and lacks a portion of them. The sample records fewer than 13,000 clones, 86% being singletons. The specimen was CD8+ T cells from blood. These receptors were taken from a human donor with classical Hodgkin lymphoma.

The chain couples TRBV5-5 to TRBJ2-2; TRBD1 aligns across 9 bases. The junction had 7 bases not matched to a gene; V was cut back by 3 bases and J by 7 bases. CDR3 length: 15 amino acids. Germline V gene sequence: CDR1 SGHKS, CDR2 YYEKEE (reference sequence). The CDR3 coding sequence is TGTGCCAGCAGCTATCCGGGACAGGGATACGGGGAGCTGTTTTTT. It codes for CASSYPGQGYGELFF.

This clone was seen a few times. This chain connects TRBV5-5 to TRBJ1-5, with D unresolved. The CDR3 totals 13 residues. The V and J ends lost 2 bases and 7 bases respectively, with 10 bases between them. Germline V CDR1 and CDR2: SGHKS, YYEKEE (reference sequence). The CDR3 loop reads CASSLAELQPQHF. Written as DNA, the CDR3 is TGTGCCAGCAGCTTAGCAGAGTTGCAGCCCCAGCATTTT.

This clone was recorded once. This rearrangement joins TRBV5-1 to TRBJ2-3, with D possibly matching TRBD1 (5 bases). The CDR3 spans 15 residues. From germline, CDR1 is SGHRS and CDR2 YFSETQ. V was shortened by 1 base and J by 2 bases, with 11 bases between the two germline ends. CDR3: CASSLKGRVTDTQYF. For the CDR3, the DNA is TGCGCCAGCAGCTTGAAGGGGCGCGTCACAGATACGCAGTATTTT.

This sequence joins TRBV6-6 and TRBJ1-5; unclear D gene. Trimming removed 0 bases from V and 6 bases from J, with 9 bases in between. CDR1 and CDR2 (germline): MNHNY, SVGAGI (reference sequence). The CDR3 totals 14 residues. The CDR3 sequence: CASSYSSPGQPQHF. The DNA for the CDR3 is TGTGCCAGCAGTTACTCCTCCCCGGGTCAGCCCCAGCATTTT.

The CDR3 region is CASSLDSLGSNSNQPQHF. The CDR3 DNA sequence: TGTGCCAGCAGCTTAGATTCTCTGGGATCGAATAGCAATCAGCCCCAGCATTTT. The V call is TRBV7-2, the J call TRBJ1-5; D remains unclear. This CDR3 comprises 18 residues. CDR1 and CDR2 (germline): SGHTA, FQGNSA. The V gene lost 1 base and the J gene lost 0 bases, with 16 bases spanning the gap. Filled out from reference TRBV7-2 and TRBJ1-5, the complete variable domain reads GAGVSQSPSNKVTEKGKDVELRCDPISGHTALYWYRQSLGQGLEFLIYFQGNSAPDKSGLPSDRFSAERTGGSVSTLTIQRTQQEDSAVYLCASSLDSLGSNSNQPQHFGDGTRLSIL.

This chain links TRBV4-1 with TRBJ1-1; D is perhaps TRBD1 (5 bases). Germline loops: CDR1 MGHRA, CDR2 YSYEKL. Deletions cut 2 bases from V and 8 bases from J, with 15 bases between. The CDR3 has 14 residues. CDR3 DNA sequence: TGCGCCAGCAGCCAATCGGCCGGGGGGATGGAAGCTTTCTTT. Its translation is CASSQSAGGMEAFF.

In this sample, this clone turned up once. J is TRBJ1-1 and V is TRBV5-8; no definite D call. The CDR3 is 13 residues long. Trimming took 0 bases from V and 5 from J, leaving 8 bases between them. Per germline, CDR1 SGHTS and CDR2 YDEGEE. The CDR3 region has the DNA TGTGCCAGCAGCTTGGCGTTTTCTACTGAAGCTTTCTTT. Amino acid sequence: CASSLAFSTEAFF.

The rearrangement links TRBV7-9 to TRBJ1-3, with D possibly being TRBD1 (6 bases). The V end lost 3 bases, the J end lost 0 bases, and 21 bases lay between the germline ends. This CDR3 spans 19 amino acids. CDR1 and CDR2 from the germline V gene are SEHNR and FQNEAQ (reference sequence). The CDR3 region is CASSFGTSKAESSGNTIYF. The DNA for the CDR3 is TGTGCCAGCAGCTTTGGGACAAGTAAAGCGGAAAGCTCTGGAAACACCATATATTTT.

This sequence joins TRBV7-3 and TRBJ1-2, with D perhaps matching TRBD1 (5 bases). V was pared by 5 bases and J by 4 bases, with 17 bases between. The CDR3 spans 15 residues. Germline assignment: CDR1 SGHTA and CDR2 FQGTGA. The CDR3 loop is CASSPTGRGSYGYTF. The CDR3 DNA reads as TGTGCCAGCAGCCCAACCGGGAGGGGTAGCTATGGCTACACCTTC.